A single sample is the source of the 12 T cell receptor beta chains below, sequenced in a study of early T cells in non-severe SARS-CoV-2 infection. MiXCR was run by TCRdb on the 5' RACE reads, yielding one entry per CDR3 protein. This sample has over 95,000 distinct CDR3 sequences, with 16% found just once. Source material: whole blood. The receptors were gathered from an adult who was a healthcare worker with PCR-confirmed SARS-CoV-2 infection or an uninfected control (not recorded which).

The chain is built from TRBV11-2 and TRBJ1-5; D is unresolved. Deletions cut 5 bases from V and 4 bases from J, with 9 bases between. In germline, CDR1 is SGHAT, CDR2 FQNNGV. This CDR3 has 13 residues. The CDR3, as DNA: TGTGCCAGCAGCGTCGAGGCTAATCAGCCCCAGCATTTT. Amino acid sequence: CASSVEANQPQHF.

This chain links TRBV11-2 with TRBJ2-5; 10 bases are shared with TRBD2. The CDR3 totals 15 residues. The J segment lost 1 base and the V segment lost 5 bases, leaving 4 bases of the junction unmatched. Germline loops: CDR1 SGHAT, CDR2 FQNNGV. CDR3 sequence (DNA): TGTGCCAGCAGCAACCTAGCGGGGGCCCAAGAGACCCAGTACTTC. Amino acids: CASSNLAGAQETQYF.

The rearrangement uses TRBV20-1 and TRBJ2-5; D is unclear. Per the germline V gene, CDR1 is DFQATT and CDR2 is SNEGSKA (reference sequence). V was trimmed by 1 base and J by 2 bases, leaving 11 bases between them. This CDR3 has 14 residues. The CDR3 DNA sequence: TGCAGTGCTAGAGGGAGAGTCCAACAAGAGACCCAGTACTTC. As protein: CSARGRVQQETQYF.

The chain links TRBV7-9 to TRBJ2-2; the D is unclear. The CDR3 is 12 amino acids. Germline V gene sequence: CDR1 SEHNR, CDR2 FQNEAQ (reference sequence). The germline V and J ends were trimmed by 5 bases and 6 bases, with 7 bases remaining between them. The CDR3 DNA follows: TGTGCCAGCAGCACATCGGCCGGGGAGCTGTTTTTT. This codes for CASSTSAGELFF.

The table lists this clonotype with a few counts. The chain recombines TRBV7-6 with TRBJ2-1; TRBD2 matches at 7 bases. V was pared by 8 bases and J by 1 base, with 2 bases of the junction left unmatched. This CDR3 is 13 amino acids long. The germline gives CDR1 SGHVS, CDR2 FNYEAQ. CDR3 DNA sequence: TGTGCCAGCTCGGGAGGATCCTACAATGAGCAGTTCTTC. It is translated as CASSGGSYNEQFF.

J is TRBJ2-7 and V is TRBV27, with unresolved D. V dropped 6 bases and J dropped 1 base, with 10 bases sitting between them. The CDR3 covers 13 residues. CDR1 MNHEY and CDR2 SMNVEV come from the germline V gene (reference sequence). This CDR3 reads CASRLSNSYEQYF. CDR3 nucleotides: TGTGCCAGCAGGCTCAGCAATTCCTACGAGCAGTACTTC.

The CDR3 loop is CASSETGINEQYF. CDR3 bases: TGCGCCAGCTCCGAGACAGGGATCAACGAGCAGTACTTC. This chain uses TRBV5-1 with TRBJ2-7, with 7 bases matching TRBD1. The CDR3 consists of 13 residues. CDR1 is SGHRS and CDR2 is YFSETQ in the germline V gene. Trimming removed 7 bases from V and 5 bases from J; junction bases left unmatched: 9.

This clonotype was recorded a few times. V usage is TRBV2 and J usage is TRBJ2-5; D is unresolved. The V and J ends lost 6 bases and 2 bases respectively, with 1 base between them. Germline V gene data show CDR1 as SNHLY and CDR2 as FYNNEI. CDR3 length: 10 amino acids. CDR3 nucleotide sequence: TGTGCCAGCAGACAAGAGACCCAGTACTTC. This codes for CASRQETQYF.

The V gene is TRBV7-9, the J gene TRBJ2-1; D call uncertain. From germline, CDR1 is SEHNR and CDR2 FQNEAQ (reference sequence). This CDR3 is built from 15 residues. V shed 4 bases and J shed 0 bases, with 10 bases lying between them. CDR3 sequence (DNA): TGTGCCAGCAGCTCCGTAGGGCGCTCCTACAATGAGCAGTTCTTC. It is translated as CASSSVGRSYNEQFF.

There are a few counts of this clonotype. The chain uses TRBV18 and TRBJ1-1; maybe TRBD1 (6 bases). Germline V lookup: CDR1 KGHSH, CDR2 LQKENI. CDR3 length: 15 amino acids. V gave up 3 bases and J gave up 1 base, with 12 bases separating them. The DNA of the CDR3 is TGTGCCAGCTCACCTATGGGGGGCTGGAACACTGAAGCTTTCTTT. Translation gives CASSPMGGWNTEAFF.

The chain uses TRBV27 and TRBJ2-5; D uncertain. Trimming shortened V by 6 bases and J by 0 bases, and 11 bases separated the two germline ends. This CDR3 comprises 14 residues. Germline V gene data show CDR1 as MNHEY and CDR2 as SMNVEV (reference sequence). For the CDR3, the DNA is TGTGCCAGCAGGCCCGGACCGAACCAAGAGACCCAGTACTTC. It codes for CASRPGPNQETQYF.

This CDR3 is CASSPSGEYEQYF. CDR3 sequence (DNA): TGTGCCAGCTCACCATCGGGGGAATACGAGCAGTACTTC. The chain employs TRBV18 and TRBJ2-7; D perhaps matches TRBD2 (6 bases). Germline V gene lookup returns CDR1 KGHSH and CDR2 LQKENI. V lost 2 bases to trimming and J lost 4 bases, with 9 bases between them. The CDR3 loop spans 13 amino acids.